The rows below give T cell receptor beta chains drawn from one sample of a study of OX40 agonist ivuxolimab in advanced cancers. The data were produced by immunoSEQ multiplex PCR, yet TCRdb's version contains in-frame clones alone and is incomplete. The sample has fewer than 100,000 clones, approximately 91% seen once. The material sequenced was CD4+ or CD8+ T cells sorted from blood, taken in a trial of the OX40 agonist ivuxolimab. These receptors were collected from an adult with an advanced solid tumor such as melanoma, head and neck, liver or kidney cancer. CDR3s include the opening cysteine and the closing phenylalanine or tryptophan. Each record gives: CDR3 protein, CDR3 DNA, D gene, V gene, clone size, J gene. A D gene is named only where the DNA matches it firmly. Size tells how often a clone was seen (once, few, many) or the class of an expanded clone, and some rows leave it out.

CASSQDWIGPSYGYTF	TGCGCCAGCAGCCAAGATTGGATTGGGCCCTCCTATGGCTACACCTTC	.	TRBV4-1	.	TRBJ1-2
CASRAGQGGQPQHF	TGTGCCAGCAGGGCCGGACAGGGAGGTCAGCCCCAGCATTTT	TRBD1	TRBV28	.	TRBJ1-5
CASRNRDRGSSDTQYF	TGTGCCAGCAGAAACCGGGACAGAGGTAGCTCAGATACGCAGTATTTT	TRBD1	TRBV2	.	TRBJ2-3
CASSSYRGGDEKLFF	TGTGCCAGCAGCTCCTACAGGGGCGGGGATGAAAAACTGTTTTTT	TRBD1	TRBV7-2	once	TRBJ1-4
CASSRGSYEQYF	TGTGCCAGCAGTCGCGGTTCCTACGAGCAGTACTTC	.	TRBV28	few	TRBJ2-7
CASSKQGFDGYTF	TGTGCCAGCAGTAAGCAGGGATTTGATGGCTACACCTTC	.	TRBV6-5	.	TRBJ1-2
CASSFRASPFIYEQYF	TGTGCCAGCAGCTTCCGGGCGTCCCCCTTTATTTACGAGCAGTACTTC	.	TRBV11-1	once	TRBJ2-7
CASSPRGLAGDNEQFF	TGTGCCAGCTCACCAAGAGGACTAGCGGGGGACAATGAGCAGTTCTTC	TRBD2	TRBV18	.	TRBJ2-1
CASSQGTANTGELFF	TGTGCCAGCTCGCAAGGGACAGCGAACACCGGGGAGCTGTTTTTT	TRBD1	TRBV18	.	TRBJ2-2
CASSWKDRSASYEQYF	TGCGCCAGCAGCTGGAAGGACAGGAGCGCTTCCTACGAGCAGTACTTC	TRBD1	TRBV5-1	.	TRBJ2-7
CASSISRQETQYF	TGTGCCAGTAGTATTTCAAGGCAAGAGACCCAGTACTTC	.	TRBV19	once	TRBJ2-5
CANERGEGLTDTQYF	TGCGCCAACGAAAGGGGGGAGGGCCTCACAGATACGCAGTATTTT	.	TRBV10-1	.	TRBJ2-3
CASINNEKLFF	TGTGCCAGCATTAATAATGAAAAACTGTTTTTT	.	TRBV19	.	TRBJ1-4
CASSWMGVRRETQYF	TGTGCCAGCAGCTGGATGGGGGTTCGGCGAGAGACCCAGTACTTC	.	TRBV5-6	.	TRBJ2-5
CASSQYLRTVGTDTQYF	TGCGCCAGCAGCCAATACCTCAGGACAGTGGGCACAGATACGCAGTATTTT	.	TRBV4-1	.	TRBJ2-3
CSYQEGTSDYNEQFF	TGCAGCTACCAAGAGGGGACTAGCGACTACAATGAGCAGTTCTTC	TRBD2	TRBV29-1	.	TRBJ2-1
CAWSVSGYNEQFF	TGTGCCTGGAGTGTAAGCGGATACAATGAGCAGTTCTTC	.	TRBV30	once	TRBJ2-1
CASSHGPSGLESSGANVLTF	TGTGCCAGCAGCCATGGACCATCTGGCCTCGAAAGCTCTGGGGCCAACGTCCTGACTTTC	.	TRBV4-2	.	TRBJ2-6
CASSIDTGRPYNEQFF	TGTGCCAGTAGTATAGATACCGGGAGACCCTACAATGAGCAGTTCTTC	.	TRBV19	.	TRBJ2-1
CASSLLETQYF	TGTGCCAGCAGCTTACTGGAGACCCAGTACTTC	.	TRBV7-2	few	TRBJ2-5
CASSLSRGEVQYF	TGTGCCAGCAGCTTAAGCAGGGGAGAGGTTCAGTACTTC	.	TRBV7-9	.	TRBJ2-4
CASSIGTRAFF	TGTGCCAGCAGTATCGGCACGCGGGCTTTCTTT	.	TRBV11-2	.	TRBJ1-1
CASSPGTVNTGELFF	TGTGCCAGCAGTCCCGGGACAGTGAACACCGGGGAGCTGTTTTTT	TRBD1	TRBV4-2	.	TRBJ2-2
CASSFVPGLGAHNEQFF	TGTGCCAGCAGCTTCGTGCCGGGACTAGGTGCCCACAATGAGCAGTTCTTC	TRBD2	TRBV7-9	.	TRBJ2-1
CASSEQGGLRGYTF	TGTGCCAGCAGTGAGCAAGGGGGCTTAAGGGGCTACACCTTC	TRBD1	TRBV2	.	TRBJ1-2
CASSLARAGATYTQYF	TGTGCCAGCAGCTTAGCGAGGGCAGGGGCTACATATACGCAGTATTTT	.	TRBV7-9	.	TRBJ2-3
CSAGDSRLRF	TGCAGTGCTGGGGACAGCCGGTTGAGGTTC	TRBD1	TRBV20-1	.	TRBJ2-7
CASSPVQGRPDTQYF	TGTGCCAGCAGCCCTGTACAGGGGAGGCCAGATACGCAGTATTTT	.	TRBV9	.	TRBJ2-3
CASSSSGSVTGELFF	TGTGCCAGCAGCTCTAGCGGGAGTGTCACCGGGGAGCTGTTTTTT	TRBD2	TRBV11-3	.	TRBJ2-2
CASSPNSQETQYF	TGTGCCAGCAGCCCGAATTCGCAAGAGACCCAGTACTTC	.	TRBV7-8	.	TRBJ2-5
CASSRQGRDNEQFF	TGTGCCAGCTCACGGCAGGGACGAGACAATGAGCAGTTCTTC	.	TRBV18	.	TRBJ2-1
CASSPQSGRADTQYF	TGTGCCAGCAGCCCCCAGAGCGGGAGGGCCGATACGCAGTATTTT	TRBD2	TRBV7-2	.	TRBJ2-3
CASSYSATSGSETQYF	TGTGCCAGCAGTTACTCGGCGACTAGCGGGTCAGAGACCCAGTACTTC	TRBD2	TRBV6-5	.	TRBJ2-5
CASSLGVRSYEQYF	TGTGCCAGCAGCTTAGGTGTCAGGTCCTACGAGCAGTACTTC	.	TRBV7-2	.	TRBJ2-7
CASSLASAGPGGYTF	TGCGCCAGCAGCTTGGCCTCGGCAGGGCCCGGCGGCTACACCTTC	.	TRBV5-1	.	TRBJ1-2
CASSLGEGGLTETQYF	TGTGCCAGCAGCCTAGGGGAGGGGGGGCTGACGGAGACCCAGTACTTC	.	TRBV4-2	once	TRBJ2-5
CASSLTGPNQPQHF	TGCGCCAGCAGCCTGACAGGGCCCAATCAGCCCCAGCATTTT	TRBD1	TRBV5-1	.	TRBJ1-5
CASSRRGASEQYF	TGCGCCAGCAGCCGGAGGGGGGCCAGCGAGCAGTACTTC	.	TRBV4-1	.	TRBJ2-7
CASSTPTSVLRF	TGTGCCAGCAGTACCCCGACTAGCGTGTTACGTTTC	TRBD2	TRBV28	few	TRBJ2-7
CASSLGGAYGYTF	TGTGCCAGCAGTTTGGGGGGGGCCTATGGCTACACCTTC	.	TRBV28	.	TRBJ1-2
CASRRRQGHQPQHF	TGTGCCAGCAGACGAAGACAGGGGCATCAGCCCCAGCATTTT	TRBD1	TRBV28	.	TRBJ1-5
CASSLPSTGVETQYF	TGTGCCAGCAGCTTACCTTCCACAGGGGTAGAGACCCAGTACTTC	TRBD1	TRBV28	.	TRBJ2-5
CASSYVGPAAQYF	TGTGCCAGCAGTTACGTGGGACCTGCTGCGCAGTATTTT	.	TRBV6-5	.	TRBJ2-3